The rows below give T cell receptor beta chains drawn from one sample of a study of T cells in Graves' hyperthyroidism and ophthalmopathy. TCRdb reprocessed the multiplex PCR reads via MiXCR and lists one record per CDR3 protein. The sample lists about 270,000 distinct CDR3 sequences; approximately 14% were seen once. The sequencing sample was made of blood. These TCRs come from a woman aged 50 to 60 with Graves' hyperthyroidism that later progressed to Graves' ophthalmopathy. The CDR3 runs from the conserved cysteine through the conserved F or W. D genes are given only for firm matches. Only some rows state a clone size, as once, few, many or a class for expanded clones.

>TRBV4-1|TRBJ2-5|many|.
CASSQNRAFETQYF
TGCGCCAGCAGCCAGAACAGGGCCTTCGAGACCCAGTACTTC
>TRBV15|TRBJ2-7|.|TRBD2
CATSRAAGESYEQYF
TGTGCCACCAGCAGGGCCGCGGGGGAGTCCTACGAGCAGTACTTC
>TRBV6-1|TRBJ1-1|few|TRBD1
CASSPGTDIRNTEAFF
TGTGCCAGCAGCCCTGGGACAGATATAAGGAACACTGAAGCTTTCTTT
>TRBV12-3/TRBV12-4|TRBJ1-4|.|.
CASSRELWSEKLFF
TGTGCCAGCAGTCGGGAACTTTGGAGTGAAAAACTGTTTTTT
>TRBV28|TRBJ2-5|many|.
CASSSIALETQYF
TGTGCCAGCAGTTCCATAGCGCTGGAGACCCAGTACTTC
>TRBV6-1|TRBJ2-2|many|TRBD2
CASSTGTRGTGELFF
TGTGCCAGCAGCACCGGGACTAGAGGCACCGGGGAGCTGTTTTTT
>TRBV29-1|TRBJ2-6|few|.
CSVEVRVPGANVLTF
TGCAGCGTTGAGGTCAGGGTGCCCGGGGCCAACGTCCTGACTTTC
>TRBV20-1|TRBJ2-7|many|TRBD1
CSASGVDRAYEQYF
TGCAGTGCTAGTGGAGTAGACAGGGCCTACGAGCAGTACTTC
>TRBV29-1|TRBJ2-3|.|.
CSVAGAGGTDTQYF
TGCAGCGTTGCGGGGGCGGGGGGCACAGATACGCAGTATTTT
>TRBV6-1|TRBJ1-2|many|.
CASSEVGDLYGYTF
TGTGCCAGCAGTGAAGTCGGGGACCTCTATGGCTACACCTTC
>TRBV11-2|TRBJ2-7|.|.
CASSFEGSGVYEQYF
TGTGCCAGCAGCTTTGAGGGGTCGGGAGTATACGAGCAGTACTTC
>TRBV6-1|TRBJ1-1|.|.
CASSDPAHTEAFF
TGTGCCAGCAGTGATCCGGCTCACACTGAAGCTTTCTTT
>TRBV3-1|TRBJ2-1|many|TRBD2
CASSQVWTSGRGLNNEQFF
TGTGCCAGCAGCCAAGTATGGACTAGCGGGAGGGGATTGAACAATGAGCAGTTCTTC
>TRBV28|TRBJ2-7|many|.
CASSLRGPYEQYF
TGTGCCAGCAGTTTAAGGGGACCCTACGAGCAGTACTTC
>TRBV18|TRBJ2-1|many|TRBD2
CASSPRLAVMGEQFF
TGTGCCAGCTCACCACGACTAGCGGTGATGGGTGAGCAGTTCTTC
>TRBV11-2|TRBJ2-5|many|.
CASSLDSRETQYF
TGTGCCAGCAGCTTAGATAGTAGAGAGACCCAGTACTTC
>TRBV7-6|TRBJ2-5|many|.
CASSGGGIEETQYF
TGTGCCAGCAGCGGGGGGGGCATTGAAGAGACCCAGTACTTC
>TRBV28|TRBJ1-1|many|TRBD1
CASSFGTGKTEAFF
TGTGCCAGCAGTTTCGGGACAGGGAAAACTGAAGCTTTCTTT
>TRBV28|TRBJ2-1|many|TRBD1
CASSLADRGGVNEQFF
TGTGCCAGCAGTTTAGCTGACAGGGGTGGGGTCAATGAGCAGTTCTTC
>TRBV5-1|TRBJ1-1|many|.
CASSLTVMNTEAFF
TGCGCCAGCAGCTTGACAGTAATGAACACTGAAGCTTTCTTT
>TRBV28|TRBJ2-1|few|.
CASGRPGPTPGQFF
TGTGCCAGCGGTAGACCGGGACCAACTCCAGGGCAGTTCTTC
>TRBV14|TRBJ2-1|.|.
CASSHLGHNEQFF
TGTGCCAGCAGCCATTTAGGCCACAATGAGCAGTTCTTC
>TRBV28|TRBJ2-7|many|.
CASRQYGTGKPYEQYF
TGTGCCAGCAGACAGTATGGAACAGGGAAACCCTACGAGCAGTACTTC
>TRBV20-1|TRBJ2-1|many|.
CSALRGSYNEQFF
TGCAGTGCCCTTCGGGGGTCCTACAATGAGCAGTTCTTC
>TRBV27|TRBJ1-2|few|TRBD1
CASSLWTGYGYTF
TGTGCCAGCAGTCTTTGGACAGGGTATGGCTACACCTTC
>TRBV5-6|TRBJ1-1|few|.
CASSFSQGLGEAFF
TGTGCCAGCAGCTTTTCACAGGGACTCGGTGAAGCTTTCTTT
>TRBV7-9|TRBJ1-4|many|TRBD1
CASSTQRTGQGIEKLFF
TGTGCCAGCAGCACCCAAAGAACCGGACAGGGAATTGAAAAACTGTTTTTT
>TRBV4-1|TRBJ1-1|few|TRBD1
CASSLADRRAFF
TGCGCCAGCAGCCTTGCGGACAGGCGAGCTTTCTTT
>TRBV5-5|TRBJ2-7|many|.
CASSYTTGTYEQYF
TGTGCCAGCAGCTATACTACAGGTACCTACGAGCAGTACTTC
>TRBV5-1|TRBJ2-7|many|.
CASSSDSTSYEQYF
TGCGCCAGCAGCTCGGACAGTACCTCCTACGAGCAGTACTTC
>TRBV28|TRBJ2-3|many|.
CASSLMAQTQYF
TGTGCCAGCAGTTTAATGGCCCAAACGCAGTATTTT
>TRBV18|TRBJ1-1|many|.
CASSPLPGNTEAFF
TGTGCCAGCTCACCCCTACCTGGGAACACTGAAGCTTTCTTT
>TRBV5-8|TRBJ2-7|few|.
CASSLGLAVYEQYF
TGTGCCAGCAGCTTGGGGCTAGCAGTCTACGAGCAGTACTTC
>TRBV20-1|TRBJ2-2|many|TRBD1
CSAKQGIRNTGELFF
TGCAGTGCAAAACAGGGGATAAGGAACACCGGGGAGCTGTTTTTT
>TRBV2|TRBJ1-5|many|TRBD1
CASSRGQAHQPQHF
TGTGCCAGCAGCCGAGGACAGGCCCATCAGCCCCAGCATTTT
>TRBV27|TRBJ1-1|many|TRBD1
CASSARDRSTEAFF
TGTGCCAGCAGTGCCCGGGACAGGAGCACTGAAGCTTTCTTT
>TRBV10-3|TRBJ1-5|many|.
CAISDQGVNQPQHF
TGTGCCATCAGTGATCAAGGGGTCAATCAGCCCCAGCATTTT
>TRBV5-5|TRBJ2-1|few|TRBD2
CASSRGLAERDEQFF
TGTGCCAGCAGCCGGGGACTAGCCGAACGCGATGAGCAGTTCTTC
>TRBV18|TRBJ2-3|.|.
CASPPRGQISADTQYF
TGTGCCAGCCCACCAAGAGGACAGATTAGCGCAGATACGCAGTATTTT
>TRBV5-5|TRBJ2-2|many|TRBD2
CASSFGGRGGELFF
TGTGCCAGCAGCTTTGGCGGGAGAGGCGGGGAGCTGTTTTTT
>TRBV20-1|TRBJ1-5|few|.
CSARDQRDQPQHF
TGCAGTGCTAGAGATCAGAGGGATCAGCCCCAGCATTTT
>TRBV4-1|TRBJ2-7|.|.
CASSPIIIRTEKSYEQYF
TGCGCCAGCAGCCCAATTATAATACGGACAGAGAAATCCTACGAGCAGTACTTC
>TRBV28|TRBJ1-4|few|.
CASSLAREGKLFF
TGTGCCAGCAGCCTAGCCAGGGAAGGAAAACTGTTTTTT
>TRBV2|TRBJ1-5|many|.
CASKAQAEHQPQHF
TGTGCCAGCAAAGCGCAGGCCGAACATCAGCCCCAGCATTTT
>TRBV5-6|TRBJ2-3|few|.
CASSFGSPSTDTQYF
TGTGCCAGCAGCTTTGGATCCCCTAGCACAGATACGCAGTATTTT
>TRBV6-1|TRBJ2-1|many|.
CASSDEAYNEQFF
TGTGCCAGCAGTGACGAGGCCTACAATGAGCAGTTCTTC
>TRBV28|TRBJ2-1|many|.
CASSSYGNNEQFF
TGTGCCAGCAGTTCGTACGGAAACAATGAGCAGTTCTTC
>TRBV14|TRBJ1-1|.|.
CASSRLFAGWTEAFF
TGTGCCAGCAGCCGTCTATTTGCAGGGTGGACTGAAGCTTTCTTT
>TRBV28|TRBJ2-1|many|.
CASSFDEQFF
TGTGCCAGCAGTTTCGATGAGCAGTTCTTC
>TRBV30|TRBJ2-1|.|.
CAWNRGEQFF
TGTGCCTGGAATCGCGGAGAGCAGTTCTTC
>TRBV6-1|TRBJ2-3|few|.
CASSTTEITDTQYF
TGTGCCAGCAGTACGACAGAGATCACAGATACGCAGTATTTT
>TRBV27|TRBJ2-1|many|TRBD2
CASSLESSGKLEQFF
TGTGCCAGCAGTTTAGAGTCTAGCGGGAAACTTGAGCAGTTCTTC
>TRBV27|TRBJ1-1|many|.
CASTTNAGNTEAFF
TGTGCCAGCACCACCAATGCCGGGAACACTGAAGCTTTCTTT
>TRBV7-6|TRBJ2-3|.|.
CASSYAGSDTQYF
TGTGCCAGCAGCTACGCAGGGTCAGATACGCAGTATTTT